This is a list of T cell receptor beta chains from one sample in a study of blood T cell repertoires in COVID-19. Sequenced by immunoSEQ multiplex PCR; TCRdb stores in-frame clones only, minus some. The profile shows 150,000 to 200,000 clones, 70% to 90% of them singletons. The sample consisted of peripheral blood. These TCRs come from a human donor with active or convalescent COVID-19. The donor label of this sample is uncertain. Both conserved end residues are part of each CDR3.

v_call cdr3_length cdr3_aa
TRBV2 12 CASNRDRFTYTF
TRBV28 13 CASSSGLLDTQYF
TRBV7-9 14 CASSWEIRADEQYF
TRBV5-4 15 CASSWPYREEETQYF
TRBV5-4 14 CASSSPGGHSPLHF
TRBV11-2 17 CASSLGAGLGAGETQYF
TRBV5-6 14 CASRNWDKNSPLHF
TRBV7-2 14 CASSLRGSTDTQYF
TRBV19 14 CASSSGSSYNEQFF
TRBV4-1 15 CASSQDGRGAETQYF
TRBV19 16 CASSHLLAGAYNEQFF
TRBV7-9 14 CASSSDMNTGELFF
TRBV6-1 15 CASSERTGQAYGYTF
TRBV5-4 16 CASSPWTSWGTGELFF
TRBV27 13 CASSLGGTYEQYF
TRBV7-8 17 CASNQRLAGTNTGELFF
TRBV5-1 15 CASSSYRGLPDTQYF
TRBV29-1 11 CSVAWNTEAFF